This TCR beta chain is from a study of regulatory T cells in long-lasting Graves disease. Background on the study: Disease was considered persistent Graves' disease after over 5 years of antithyroid drugs (with positive TSH receptor antibodies). Points from the study as a whole: When disease was persistent, TRBV28, TRBJ1-2 and TRBJ2-5 were the favored segments.

Relying on iRepertoire HTBI primers and Arm-PCR of CDR3 regions, the team built TCR beta libraries. MiXCR was run by TCRdb on the multiplex PCR reads, yielding one entry per CDR3 protein. The repertoire holds 300,000 to 350,000 distinct CDR3 sequences, around a fifth seen once, with 29% in the top ten. Sample time point: persistent/refractory GD, antithyroid drugs over 5 years with positive TRAb. The TCR library used RNA extracted from PBMCs. Patient provenance is recorded as an endocrinology department in Xi'an, China. This clonotype has only a few counts. As yet, its antigen is unknown. The CDR3 consists of 14 residues. The V gene's germline CDR1 is SGHTS and CDR2 YDEGEE. Trimming left V 6 bases short and J 1 base short, with 13 bases between.

The chain has TRBV5-8 and TRBJ1-2; weak D call: TRBD1 (5 bases). Sequenced here: peripheral blood mononuclear cells (PBMCs), sampled when the disease was refractory, from a patient treated with antithyroid drugs. The sequence was collected from a female donor with Graves disease. The CDR3 spells CASTKTDFNYGYTF. The CDR3, as DNA: TGTGCCAGCACCAAGACAGACTTTAACTATGGCTACACCTTC.